This TCR beta chain originates from a study of T cell clonality in common variable immunodeficiency. Study findings and constraints: In common variable immunodeficiency, TCR beta chains reportedly carried fewer deletions and N-nucleotide insertions.

This clone appeared many times. The antigen is unknown. The CDR3 end falls 3 residues outside the read, so it is completed with the germline J gene. TCRdb's copy holds only in-frame clones and misses some; the assay was immunoSEQ multiplex PCR. Listed for the sample are about 42,000 clones, none seen a single time. The CDR3 contains 16 residues. The germline V and J ends were trimmed by 5 bases and 9 bases, with 23 bases remaining between them. Germline assignment: CDR1 MNHEY and CDR2 SVGEGT. The material sequenced was peripheral blood mononuclear cells. The gene calls are TRBV6-2 or TRBV6-3 and TRBJ2-1, with a tentative D call TRBD1 (6 bases). The sequence came from a human donor with common variable immunodeficiency. The sequenced CDR3 bases are TGTGCCAGCAGTCCCGGTATTCCAGGGGAATCGGGTGAG. This sequence encodes CASSPGIPGESGE. The whole CDR3 sequence reads CASSPGIPGESGEQFF.